Detailed here is one T cell receptor beta chain. Its target is unknown. Sequencing used cDNA as its template, made by extracting RNA and reverse transcribing it. Sequencing was performed with immunoSEQ multiplex PCR; in TCRdb, only in-frame clones are kept and a portion is missing. The profile shows about 90,000 clones, about 40% of them singletons. The data originate from a study of CD8+ T cells in alopecia areata. Study at large: The protocol delivered tofacitinib for 6 to 18 months, then withdrew it for 6 months. Severity was scored as percentage of affected scalp area in treated patients.

The study, taken as a whole, reports: Persistence during tofacitinib was seen for many expanded lesional clones in scalp and blood.

This CDR3 contains 14 residues. The junction had 3 bases not matched to a gene; V was cut back by 3 bases and J by 2 bases. From germline, CDR1 is MGHRA and CDR2 YSYEKL. The treatment here: oral pan-JAK inhibitor, 5-10 mg twice daily. The sample was CD8+ T cells sorted from blood, taken at week 24, from a patient treated with tofacitinib. The chain joins TRBV4-1 to TRBJ2-7; 8 nucleotides agree with TRBD1. The receptor comes from a human donor with alopecia areata. The DNA for the CDR3 is TGCGCCAGCAGCCAGAGGACAGGGCCCTACGAGCAGTACTTC. This gives the protein CASSQRTGPYEQYF.